The rows below give T cell receptor beta chains drawn from one sample of a study of blood T cell repertoires in COVID-19. Assay: immunoSEQ multiplex PCR; the TCRdb copy retains only in-frame clones and omits some. The repertoire consists of about 220,000 clones, with roughly 80% occurring once and the leading ten covering 3% to 4%. Sequenced input: PBMCs or T cells enriched from blood (not recorded which). The receptor source for this set is a woman aged 40 to 50 who had been exposed to COVID-19. Each CDR3 is given with its conserved first and last residue. A D gene is named only where the DNA matches it firmly. Clone size is given for some rows only: seen once, a few or many times, or a class if the clone is expanded.

TGTGCTAGTGGTTTCGGACAGGGAAACTCACCCCTCCACTTT	CASGFGQGNSPLHF	TRBD1	14	few	TRBV12-5	TRBJ1-6
TGTGCCAGCAGCGACAGGGGATACCGCCAAAATGAGCAGTTCTTC	CASSDRGYRQNEQFF	TRBD1	15	NA	TRBV3-1/TRBV3-2	TRBJ2-1
TGTGCCAGCAGCCCACCCCCCCAGGGTGGGGAAACTAATGAAAAACTGTTTTTT	CASSPPPQGGETNEKLFF	NA	18	NA	TRBV5-4	TRBJ1-4
TGCGCCAGCAGCACAGCACGGGACTCGAGCTACGAGCAGTACTTC	CASSTARDSSYEQYF	NA	15	NA	TRBV4-3	TRBJ2-7
TGTGCCAGCTATACCCTCGGACAGGGGGGAGAGACCCAGTACTTC	CASYTLGQGGETQYF	TRBD1	15	few	TRBV2	TRBJ2-5
TGTGCCAGCACCCTAACAGGTTTCTACGAGCAGTACTTC	CASTLTGFYEQYF	NA	13	NA	TRBV5-8	TRBJ2-7
TGCAGTGCTAGAGGACAGGCCGAAGCTTTCTTT	CSARGQAEAFF	NA	11	NA	TRBV20-1	TRBJ1-1
TGTGCCAGTAGGGCCCCCCCGGCGACAGGCGAAAAACTGTTTTTT	CASRAPPATGEKLFF	NA	15	NA	TRBV19	TRBJ1-4
TGTGCCAGCAGCCAAGGATTCGGGGGAACCGGGGAGCTGTTTTTT	CASSQGFGGTGELFF	NA	15	NA	TRBV3-1/TRBV3-2	TRBJ2-2
TGTGCCAGCAGTCGGGACGGGGGCGAGCAGTACTTC	CASSRDGGEQYF	NA	12	NA	TRBV12-3/TRBV12-4	TRBJ2-7
TGTGCCAGCAGCCCACAAGGGACAGGGGCCCCCCAGCATTTT	CASSPQGTGAPQHF	TRBD1	14	NA	TRBV7-2	TRBJ1-5
TGCGCCAGCAGCCCGGGACAGATTAACACTGAAGCTTTCTTT	CASSPGQINTEAFF	TRBD1	14	NA	TRBV5-1	TRBJ1-1
TGTGCCAGCAGGAAGATTGGCGGGGGGGCAATAGAGACCCAGTACTTC	CASRKIGGGAIETQYF	TRBD2	16	NA	TRBV2	TRBJ2-5
TGTGCCAGCAGCTTAGATTTGGGGCAGCCGAACACTGAAGCTTTCTTT	CASSLDLGQPNTEAFF	NA	16	NA	TRBV7-9	TRBJ1-1
TGTGCCAGCAGCGCGGCTTCGGGGACTCATGGAAACACCATATATTTT	CASSAASGTHGNTIYF	NA	16	NA	TRBV9	TRBJ1-3
TGTGCCAGTAGTCCCCCACTCGAAAAACTGTTTTTT	CASSPPLEKLFF	NA	12	NA	TRBV19	TRBJ1-4
TGTGCCAGCAGTTCTCGACAGGGGGCCTTTACCTATGGCTACACCTTC	CASSSRQGAFTYGYTF	TRBD1	16	NA	TRBV27	TRBJ1-2
TGCGCCAGCAGCCCCACAGGGGACGGAAACACCATATATTTT	CASSPTGDGNTIYF	TRBD1	14	NA	TRBV5-1	TRBJ1-3
TGTGCCAGCAGCACCGACATCAACACTGAAGCTTTCTTT	CASSTDINTEAFF	NA	13	NA	TRBV12-1	TRBJ1-1
TGTGCCACCCGGACAGGAGTATCCTACAATGAGCAGTTCTTC	CATRTGVSYNEQFF	TRBD1	14	NA	TRBV19	TRBJ2-1
TGTGCCAGCAGAACGGGGGGGAGCACAGATACGCAGTATTTT	CASRTGGSTDTQYF	TRBD2	14	NA	TRBV28	TRBJ2-3
TGTGCCAGCAGCCAAGATCAGGGCAAAACCTATGGCTACACCTTC	CASSQDQGKTYGYTF	NA	15	NA	TRBV3-1/TRBV3-2	TRBJ1-2